Given below is one TCR beta chain in context. The sample originates from a study of identical twins. One entry per CDR3 protein, called by TCRdb with MiXCR from the 5' RACE reads. Here the sample spans approximately 1.8 million distinct CDR3 sequences, around 29% being singletons. Losses at the gene ends were 8 bases for V and 5 bases for J; bases not matched to a gene: 7. The CDR3 has 14 residues. This chain links TRBV12-3 or TRBV12-4 with TRBJ2-3, with TRBD2 matching 10 bases. This sequence originates from a newborn girl in good health. The sequenced material came from cord blood. The CDR3 nucleotides read TGTGCCAGCGGTGGAGCGGGAGGGATAGATACGCAGTATTTT. It translates to CASGGAGGIDTQYF.